This T cell receptor (beta chain) stems from a study of T-cell reconstitution after alpha-beta-depleted transplantation in children. Study findings and constraints: Recipient T cells and thymic progenitors that survived gave rise to the high TCRbeta diversity observed at day 60 in some patients. From newly produced T cells came most of the T-cell counts and diversity one year after transplant. Roughly two months post-transplant, alpha-beta T cells reportedly originated from several hundred graft clones that had expanded.

V trimming: 1 base; J trimming: 5 bases; junction bases outside the gene matches: 10. The CDR3 is 17 residues long. Germline V gene sequence: CDR1 MNHEY, CDR2 SMNVEV (reference sequence). This clonotype was found a few times. Its specificity is not known. During its preparation, the TCRbeta library received unique molecular identifiers. TCRdb fed the PCR reads into MiXCR, producing one record per CDR3 protein. In the table there are around 450,000 distinct CDR3 sequences, 10% to 13% of which are singletons. This material consisted of PBMCs, taken before TCRalphabeta/CD19-depleted stem cell transplant. The TCR was taken from a child aged 2 to 10 with inherited bone marrow failure, due to receive a stem cell transplant. The chain links TRBV27 to TRBJ2-5; 10 bases match TRBD1. The CDR3 DNA reads TGTGCCAGCAGTTTATTTTTCTCGACAGGGGGCCCGGAGACCCAGTACTTC. It is translated as CASSLFFSTGGPETQYF.